This T cell receptor beta chain was obtained from a study of blood T cells in healthy people across ages. In this sample, this clonotype turned up once. The people who gave samples were healthy Caucasians from Russia, aged roughly 6 to 90. This CDR3 region has 13 residues. Germline assignment: CDR1 LNHNV and CDR2 YYDKDF (reference sequence). V lost 5 bases and J lost 6, with 13 bases in between. Then a second PCR, running roughly 6 to 11 cycles, was carried out with a sample-barcoded 5' primer and a J-beta primer mix. TCRdb redid the calling of the 5' RACE reads with MiXCR, one entry per CDR3 protein. The sample has 1.8 million or so distinct CDR3 sequences, more than 35% seen once.

This clonotype was obtained from a human donor in good health. The sequenced material came from blood. The chain employs TRBV15 and TRBJ1-2; possibly TRBD1 for D (5 bases). In nucleotides, the CDR3 is TGTGCCACCAGCGGGTGGCAGGGAGATGGCTACACCTTC. This sequence encodes CATSGWQGDGYTF. The variable domain in full, completed from reference TRBV15 and TRBJ1-2, reads DAMVIQNPRYQVTQFGKPVTLSCSQTLNHNVMYWYQQKSSQAPKLLFHYYDKDFNNEADTPDNFQSRRPNTSFCFLDIRSPGLGDTAMYLCATSGWQGDGYTFGSGTRLTVV.